This paragraph covers one T cell receptor (beta chain) sequence. Its matching antigen is unknown. The sample comes from a study of response to subunit inactivated influenza vaccine. Findings and limits, study-wide: With each seasonal influenza vaccination, the authors suggested, few new T cells are recruited.

CDR3 length equals 15 residues. Germline V CDR1 and CDR2: DFQATT, SNEGSKA (reference sequence). V was trimmed by 1 base and J by 5 bases, leaving 17 bases between them. Via MiXCR, TCRdb re-called the RT-PCR reads, giving one row per CDR3 protein. The sample has 650,000 or so distinct CDR3 sequences; less than 15% are singletons. Sequences were derived from PBMCs from blood, sampled 14 to 15 days before vaccination. The V call is TRBV20-1, the J call TRBJ1-1; maybe TRBD1 (6 bases). This receptor was taken from a man aged 45-65 years who received an inactivated influenza vaccine. CDR3 sequence: CSARGGGQGKTEAFF. CDR3 nucleotide sequence: TGCAGTGCTAGAGGGGGCGGGCAGGGGAAGACTGAAGCTTTCTTT.